These T cell receptor beta chains were read from a single sample in a study of blood T cell repertoires in COVID-19. Sequencing used immunoSEQ multiplex PCR; TCRdb keeps in-frame clones, though not all of them. The table has 26,000 or so clones, around 66% seen once. The sample taken for sequencing was peripheral blood. These receptors were collected from a man in his 60s with active or convalescent COVID-19. Each CDR3 is given with its conserved first and last residue. The order of the fields is V gene, J gene, CDR3 length, clone size, D gene, CDR3 DNA, CDR3 protein. A D gene is named only where the DNA matches it firmly. Rows give clone size only sometimes, using once, few, many, or a class for an expanded clone.

TRBV19,TRBJ1-2,14,.,TRBD1,TGTGCCAGTAGTCTGGCAGGGGGCGGCTATGGCTACACCTTC,CASSLAGGGYGYTF
TRBV19,TRBJ2-7,14,.,.,TGTGCCAGTAGTCCATCCCCGGGAACCGTCGAGCAGTACTTC,CASSPSPGTVEQYF
TRBV6-5,TRBJ1-2,13,.,.,TGTGCCAGCAGACAAACAGTCCTCGGTGGCTACACCTTC,CASRQTVLGGYTF
TRBV4-1,TRBJ2-3,15,.,TRBD2,TGCGCCAGCAGCCGAGGACTAGCGGGAGGAGATACGCAGTATTTT,CASSRGLAGGDTQYF
TRBV2,TRBJ2-3,16,few,TRBD2,TGTGCCAGCAGAAGGGGCAGCGGGAGGGCCGGAGATACGCAGTATTTT,CASRRGSGRAGDTQYF
TRBV6-2/TRBV6-3,TRBJ1-1,18,.,.,TGTGCCAGCAGTTATTTCCCGACCCGAAGACAGCCGAACACTGAAGCTTTCTTT,CASSYFPTRRQPNTEAFF
TRBV29-1,TRBJ2-1,12,.,.,TGCAGCGGCACCCCGGGAACGGGTGAGCAGTTCTTC,CSGTPGTGEQFF
TRBV24-1,TRBJ2-2,15,medium-sized,.,TGTGCCACCAGTGATTTTCAGGGAAACACCGGGGAGCTGTTTTTT,CATSDFQGNTGELFF
TRBV11-2,TRBJ2-3,13,.,.,TGTGCCAGCAGCTTAGGCGGTTTTCCTACGCAGTATTTT,CASSLGGFPTQYF
TRBV24-1,TRBJ2-5,17,.,TRBD1,TGTGCCACCAGTGCCGCCCGGGGACAGGGGTACCAGGAGACCCAGTACTTC,CATSAARGQGYQETQYF
TRBV7-9,TRBJ1-2,14,medium-sized,TRBD1,TGTGCCAGCAGTCACAGGGGGCGCCCCTATGGCTACACCTTC,CASSHRGRPYGYTF
TRBV5-4,TRBJ2-1,15,.,.,TGTGCCAGCAGCGCCCCGGGACTCCGGAACAATGAGCAGTTCTTC,CASSAPGLRNNEQFF
TRBV28,TRBJ2-1,14,.,TRBD1,TGTGCCAGCAGTCCGGGACAGGCCCACAATGAGCAGTTCTTC,CASSPGQAHNEQFF
TRBV11-2,TRBJ2-5,11,.,.,TGTGCCAGCAGCGCAGCGGAGACCCAGTACTTC,CASSAAETQYF
TRBV6-5,TRBJ2-3,14,once,TRBD1,TGTGCCAGTTACCGGGACAGGGGTCCAGATACGCAGTATTTT,CASYRDRGPDTQYF
TRBV6-5,TRBJ1-5,15,.,.,TGTGCCAGCAGGCCCCTAAGGGCTCAGCGGCAGCCCCAGCATTTT,CASRPLRAQRQPQHF
TRBV6-1,TRBJ1-2,14,few,.,TGTGCCAGCAGTGAAGCGATGGACTTCTATGGCTACACCTTC,CASSEAMDFYGYTF
TRBV10-2,TRBJ2-5,16,.,TRBD2,TGCGCCAGCAGTGATATAAAGCGGGGGGGACAAGAGACCCAGTACTTC,CASSDIKRGGQETQYF
TRBV4-1,TRBJ1-4,12,.,.,TGCGCCAGCAGCCAAGAGTCTAGAAAACTGTTTTTT,CASSQESRKLFF
TRBV4-1,TRBJ2-7,15,medium-sized,TRBD2,TGCGCCAGCAGCCAGGGACTAGCGGGAATCTACGAGCAGTACTTC,CASSQGLAGIYEQYF
TRBV5-4,TRBJ2-1,16,.,TRBD2,TGTGCCAGCAGCCCGGGGGGACTAGTCTCAATGAGTGGGCAGTTCTTC,CASSPGGLVSMSGQFF
TRBV10-1,TRBJ2-2,18,.,TRBD2,TGCGCCAGCAGCAAGACTAGCGGGAGGGCCCTAAACACCGGGGAGCTGTTTTTT,CASSKTSGRALNTGELFF
TRBV30,TRBJ2-7,11,.,.,TGTGCCTGGAGTCTCGGAGGGGACGAGTACTTC,CAWSLGGDEYF
TRBV5-1,TRBJ2-7,19,few,TRBD2,TGCGCCAGCAGCTCATTCGAAGCGGGAGATTTGAGGCGAAACTACGAGCAGTACTTC,CASSSFEAGDLRRNYEQYF
TRBV5-1,TRBJ1-1,14,.,TRBD1,TGCGCCAGCAGGTCTAACTCACAGGGGTTTGAAGCTTTCTTT,CASRSNSQGFEAFF
TRBV3-1/TRBV3-2,TRBJ1-1,14,.,TRBD1,TGTGCCAGCAGTTCAGGACAGGCCTTATCGGAAGCTTTCTTT,CASSSGQALSEAFF
TRBV28,TRBJ2-7,15,few,.,TGTGCCAGCAGTTTTATCAGCACTAGCTCCTACGAGCAGTACTTC,CASSFISTSSYEQYF
TRBV6-5,TRBJ1-3,13,.,.,TGTGCCAGCAAATCCTCTCCTGGAAACACCATATATTTT,CASKSSPGNTIYF
TRBV5-1,TRBJ2-7,16,few,TRBD2,TGCGCCAGCAGCTGGACTAGCGGGGGGGCCTCCTACGAGCAGTACTTC,CASSWTSGGASYEQYF
TRBV7-3,TRBJ2-3,16,.,.,TGTGCCAGCAGCTCGCCGGGGGGCCCTAGCACAGATACGCAGTATTTT,CASSSPGGPSTDTQYF
TRBV9,TRBJ2-4,15,.,.,TGTGCCAGCAGCCCAGGGACACGGGGGGTAAACATTCAGTACTTC,CASSPGTRGVNIQYF
TRBV4-1,TRBJ2-3,16,.,TRBD2,TGCGCCAGCAGCCCAGGGACTAGCGGGGCTCTAGATACGCAGTATTTT,CASSPGTSGALDTQYF
TRBV2,TRBJ2-3,16,once,.,TGTGCCAGCAGGGCGGACACGAACCTTAGGACAGATACGCAGTATTTT,CASRADTNLRTDTQYF
TRBV9,TRBJ2-5,15,.,TRBD2,TGTGCCAGCAGCGTAGCGGGGGGGCGACAAGAGACCCAGTACTTC,CASSVAGGRQETQYF
TRBV5-4,TRBJ1-1,15,few,.,TGTGCCAGCAGCTCCTCGGGACATATGAGTGCTGAAGCTTTCTTT,CASSSSGHMSAEAFF
TRBV6-4,TRBJ1-2,14,.,TRBD1,TGTGCCAGCACCATGGAGGGACAGGGCTTTGGCTACACCTTC,CASTMEGQGFGYTF
TRBV27,TRBJ2-7,12,.,TRBD1,TGTGCCAGCAGTAGAACAGGGGACGAGCAGTACTTC,CASSRTGDEQYF
TRBV7-2,TRBJ2-1,16,.,TRBD2,TGTGCCAGCAGCTTTGGGCTAGCGGGCGGACGGGCTGAGCAGTTCTTC,CASSFGLAGGRAEQFF
TRBV18,TRBJ2-3,15,.,.,TGTGCCAGCTCCCCGACGACTAGTTCCACAGATACGCAGTATTTT,CASSPTTSSTDTQYF
TRBV9,TRBJ2-7,16,.,.,TGTGCCAGCAGCGGTTTCCAAGGAGCCTCTGTTTCCGAGCAGTACTTC,CASSGFQGASVSEQYF
TRBV20-1,TRBJ2-7,13,.,TRBD2,TGCAGTGCTAGTACCCCTAGCGGGAGCGGGCAGTACTTC,CSASTPSGSGQYF
TRBV3-1/TRBV3-2,TRBJ1-1,15,.,.,TGTGCCAGCAGCCCGTGGACAGCCACGAACACTGAAGCTTTCTTT,CASSPWTATNTEAFF
TRBV28,TRBJ2-1,16,.,TRBD2,TGTGCCAGCAGTTCCTCTAGCGGGGGGTCCTACAATGAGCAGTTCTTC,CASSSSSGGSYNEQFF
TRBV15,TRBJ1-1,14,.,.,TGTGCCACCAGCAGAGATGGGGCGGGGGCTGAAGCTTTCTTT,CATSRDGAGAEAFF
TRBV5-1,TRBJ2-5,18,.,TRBD2,TGCGCCAGCAGCTTGGGACTAGCGGGGGGAAAAAAACAAGAGACCCAGTACTTC,CASSLGLAGGKKQETQYF
TRBV4-2,TRBJ2-3,15,.,.,TGTGCCAGCAGCCCCACTTTCTGGGGGGCAGATACGCAGTATTTT,CASSPTFWGADTQYF
TRBV29-1,TRBJ1-2,14,.,.,TGCAGCGTTGAAGGGGGGGGGCGGAAGTATGGCTACACCTTC,CSVEGGGRKYGYTF
TRBV20-1,TRBJ2-7,11,medium-sized,TRBD1,TGCAGTACCGGGACAGGGGGCGAGCAGTACTTC,CSTGTGGEQYF
TRBV4-2,TRBJ1-2,15,.,.,TGTGCCAGCAGCCACAGACAGATAGAACCCTATGGCTACACCTTC,CASSHRQIEPYGYTF
TRBV11-3,TRBJ2-2,16,.,TRBD2,TGTGCCAGCAGCTTGGGAGCGGGGGGGCTCACCGGGGAGCTGTTTTTT,CASSLGAGGLTGELFF
TRBV5-1,TRBJ1-1,14,.,.,TGCGCCAGCAGCTTGGCGACAGCAAACACTGAAGCTTTCTTT,CASSLATANTEAFF
TRBV5-1,TRBJ2-3,15,few,TRBD2,TGCGCCAGCGGACGGGGGGGCGAAAACACAGATACGCAGTATTTT,CASGRGGENTDTQYF
TRBV11-2,TRBJ2-3,14,.,.,TGTGCCAGCAGCACCCAGGGGTTCACAGATACGCAGTATTTT,CASSTQGFTDTQYF
TRBV9,TRBJ2-5,19,.,TRBD2,TGTGCCAGTTCGCCCCCTCCCCTCGTAGGGATTTGGGGGGGGGAGACCCAGTACTTC,CASSPPPLVGIWGGETQYF
TRBV19,TRBJ1-2,16,few,TRBD1,TGTGCCAGTAGTCGGGACAGGGGCCCTGGGGGATATGGCTACACCTTC,CASSRDRGPGGYGYTF